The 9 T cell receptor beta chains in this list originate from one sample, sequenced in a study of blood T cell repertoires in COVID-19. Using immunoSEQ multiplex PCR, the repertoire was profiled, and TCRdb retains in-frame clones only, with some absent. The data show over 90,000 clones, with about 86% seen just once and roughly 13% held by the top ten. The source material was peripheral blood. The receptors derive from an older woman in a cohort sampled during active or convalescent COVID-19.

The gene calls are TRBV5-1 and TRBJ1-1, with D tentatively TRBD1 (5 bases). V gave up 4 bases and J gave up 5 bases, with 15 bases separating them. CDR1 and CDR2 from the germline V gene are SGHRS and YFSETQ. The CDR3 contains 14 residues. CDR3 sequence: CASSEQGGETEAFF. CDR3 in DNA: TGCGCCAGCAGCGAGCAGGGAGGGGAGACTGAAGCTTTCTTT. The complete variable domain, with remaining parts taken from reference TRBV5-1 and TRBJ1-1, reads KAGVTQTPRYLIKTRGQQVTLSCSPISGHRSVSWYQQTPGQGLQFLFEYFSETQRNKGNFPGRFSGRQFSNSRSEMNVSTLELGDSALYLCASSEQGGETEAFFGQGTRLTVV.

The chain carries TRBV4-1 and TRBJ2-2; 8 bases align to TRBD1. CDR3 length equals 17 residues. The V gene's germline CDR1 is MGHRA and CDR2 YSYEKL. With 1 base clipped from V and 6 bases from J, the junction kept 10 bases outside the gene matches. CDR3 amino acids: CASSQGSPLQGAGELFF. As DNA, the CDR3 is TGCGCCAGCAGCCAAGGGTCCCCTCTACAGGGGGCCGGGGAGCTGTTTTTT.

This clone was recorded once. CDR3 bases: TGTGCCAGCTCCGGGACATGGGGCAATCAGCCCCAGCATTTT. It specifies CASSGTWGNQPQHF. The rearrangement links TRBV18 to TRBJ1-5; a weak D match, TRBD1 (6 bases). Germline assignment: CDR1 KGHSH and CDR2 LQKENI. The CDR3 is 14 residues long. Trimming shortened V by 6 bases and J by 2 bases, and 11 bases separated the two germline ends.

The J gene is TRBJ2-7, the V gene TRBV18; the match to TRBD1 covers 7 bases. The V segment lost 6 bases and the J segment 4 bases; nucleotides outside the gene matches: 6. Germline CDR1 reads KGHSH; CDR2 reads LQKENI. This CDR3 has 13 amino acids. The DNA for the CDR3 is TGTGCCAGCTCGGTGACAGGGAGTTACGAGCAGTACTTC. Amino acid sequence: CASSVTGSYEQYF.

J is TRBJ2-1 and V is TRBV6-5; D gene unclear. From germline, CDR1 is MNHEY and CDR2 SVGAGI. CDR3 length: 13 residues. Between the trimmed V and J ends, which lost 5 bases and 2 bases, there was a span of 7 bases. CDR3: CASSPPAYNEQFF. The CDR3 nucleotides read TGTGCCAGCAGTCCTCCTGCCTACAATGAGCAGTTCTTC.

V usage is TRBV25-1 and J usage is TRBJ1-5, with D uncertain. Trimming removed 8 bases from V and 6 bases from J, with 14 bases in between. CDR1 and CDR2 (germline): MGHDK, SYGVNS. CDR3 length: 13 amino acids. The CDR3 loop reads CASQASGGQPQHF. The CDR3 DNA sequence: TGTGCCAGCCAGGCCTCCGGAGGTCAGCCCCAGCATTTT.

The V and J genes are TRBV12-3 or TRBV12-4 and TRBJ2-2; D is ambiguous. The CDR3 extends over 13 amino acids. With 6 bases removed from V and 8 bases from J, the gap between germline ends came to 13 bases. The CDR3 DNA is TGTGCCAGCAGCTACCCCGAGTGGGGGGAGCTGTTTTTT. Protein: CASSYPEWGELFF.

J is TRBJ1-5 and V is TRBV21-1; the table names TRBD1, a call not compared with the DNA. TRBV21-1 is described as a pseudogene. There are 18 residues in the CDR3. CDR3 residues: CASRSDRGPGCGNQPQHF. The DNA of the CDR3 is TGTGCCAGCAGGTCGGACAGGGGCCCCGGGTGCGGCAATCAGCCCCAGCATTTT.

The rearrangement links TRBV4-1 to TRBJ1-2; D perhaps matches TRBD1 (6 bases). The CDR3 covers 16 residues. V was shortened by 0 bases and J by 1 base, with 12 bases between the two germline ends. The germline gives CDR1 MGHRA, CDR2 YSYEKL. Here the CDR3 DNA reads TGCGCCAGCAGCCAAGATCCCAGGGGAAATAACTATGGCTACACCTTC. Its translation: CASSQDPRGNNYGYTF.